Presented here are 11 T cell receptor beta chains from one specimen sequenced in a study of vaccination and CD4 T cells after COVID-19. Noted treatment: approximately 9-day PBMC culture with coronavirus spike peptide pools or control peptides (ViraFEST assay). Researchers collected the unexposed donor's CD4+ T cells before the COVID-19 pandemic (2011-2018). No antigen has been assigned to these receptors. Sequencing of cultured CD4+ T cell DNA used the Oncomine TCR Beta short-read assay. Genomic DNA was extracted from cultured CD4+ T cells. TCRdb called the PCR reads again in MiXCR, with one record for every CDR3 protein. Among about 10,000 distinct CDR3 sequences listed, roughly 32% were seen once. The material sequenced was CD4+ T cells from blood, cultured in vitro. These receptors all stem from a human donor in good health.

This clonotype was recorded a few times. This rearrangement joins TRBV19 to TRBJ1-2; D gene ambiguous. CDR1 and CDR2 from the germline V gene are LNHDA and SQIVND (reference sequence). The ends were cut back, 5 bases at V and 0 bases at J, with 13 bases in the middle. This CDR3 comprises 15 residues. The CDR3 spells CASSPAGHSNYGYTF. Written as DNA, the CDR3 is TGTGCCAGTAGTCCCGCCGGTCATTCTAACTATGGCTACACCTTC.

J is TRBJ2-1 and V is TRBV20-1; 7 nucleotides agree with TRBD2. V lost 2 bases to trimming and J lost 5 bases; unmatched junction nucleotides: 3. Germline V gene data show CDR1 as DFQATT and CDR2 as SNEGSKA (reference sequence). The CDR3 is 13 residues long. CDR3 in DNA: TGCAGTGCTAGACGGGAGGCCCACAATGAGCAGTTCTTC. Its protein product is CSARREAHNEQFF.

The chain recombines TRBV24-1 with TRBJ1-1; D unresolved. The ends were cut back, 0 bases at V and 9 bases at J, with 10 bases in the middle. The CDR3 sequence is 13 residues long. Germline CDR1 KGHDR, CDR2 SFDVKD. The CDR3 bases are TGTGCCACCAGTGATTTGAGTACAGCCAAAGCTTTCTTT. As protein: CATSDLSTAKAFF.

The chain has TRBV20-1 and TRBJ1-2; maybe TRBD1 (5 bases). This CDR3 is built from 14 residues. The germline CDR1 and CDR2 sequences are DFQATT and SNEGSKA (reference sequence). Trimming left V 3 bases short and J 5 bases short, with 16 bases between. The CDR3 DNA is TGCAGTGCTAGTGGGGGAGGGGCCGGGTATGGCTACACCTTC. Its translation is CSASGGGAGYGYTF.

This clonotype appeared a single time. The rearrangement links TRBV6-2 or TRBV6-3 to TRBJ1-3; weak D call: TRBD1 (5 bases). Between the trimmed V and J ends, which lost 5 bases and 0 bases, there was a span of 8 bases. This CDR3 comprises 14 residues. Per the germline V gene, CDR1 is MNHEY and CDR2 is SVGEGT. The CDR3 nucleotides are TGTGCCAGCAGTAGACAGATCTCTGGAAACACCATATATTTT. This codes for CASSRQISGNTIYF.

In this sample, this clonotype turned up a few times. This chain connects TRBV6-1 to TRBJ1-2; D possibly corresponds to TRBD1 (5 bases). The CDR3 is 16 amino acids. Germline-derived CDR1 and CDR2 are MNHNS and SASEGT. The ends were cut back, 6 bases at V and 4 bases at J, with 21 bases in the middle. The CDR3 nucleotides read TGTGCCAGCAGGAGAACGCGGGGCAGCGCCGGCTATGGCTACACCTTC. It encodes CASRRTRGSAGYGYTF.

In this sample, this clonotype turned up a few times. V usage is TRBV30 and J usage is TRBJ2-3; 8 bases match TRBD2. V lost 1 base and J lost 8; bases outside the gene matches: 8. Germline assignment: CDR1 GTSNPN and CDR2 SVGIG (reference sequence). This CDR3 has 14 residues. CDR3 residues: CAWSALAGSGTQYF. The CDR3 nucleotides are TGTGCCTGGAGTGCCTTAGCGGGATCAGGTACGCAGTATTTT.

This clonotype occurred once. J is TRBJ2-3 and V is TRBV5-1, with a tentative D call TRBD2 (6 bases). V shed 4 bases and J shed 2 bases, with 11 bases lying between them. The CDR3 is 14 amino acids. Looked up from germline, CDR1 is SGHRS and CDR2 is YFSETQ. CDR3 sequence (DNA): TGCGCCAGCAGCCTAGGGACTTTCACAGATACGCAGTATTTT. Protein product: CASSLGTFTDTQYF.

J is TRBJ1-5 and V is TRBV30; D remains unclear. Between the trimmed V and J ends, which lost 3 bases and 0 bases, there was a span of 21 bases. This CDR3 has 18 amino acids. Germline V gene sequence: CDR1 GTSNPN, CDR2 SVGIG (reference sequence). CDR3 DNA sequence: TGTGCCTGGAGCCCCCGGCCGAAGGATCTCTATAGCAATCAGCCCCAGCATTTT. Translation gives CAWSPRPKDLYSNQPQHF.

This clonotype has just a few counts. The CDR3 spells CASSQMAGANTIYF. The CDR3 bases are TGTGCCAGCAGCCAAATGGCGGGGGCTAACACCATATATTTT. The rearrangement links TRBV7-3 to TRBJ1-3, with D maybe TRBD1 (6 bases). V lost 5 bases to trimming and J lost 7 bases, with 15 bases between them. The V gene's germline CDR1 is SGHTA and CDR2 FQGTGA. This CDR3 comprises 14 residues.

This clonotype has only a few counts. The chain recombines TRBV6-5 with TRBJ1-3; D gene uncertain. Deletions cut 2 bases from V and 0 bases from J, with 11 bases between. Germline-derived CDR1 and CDR2 are MNHEY and SVGAGI. The CDR3 loop spans 16 amino acids. The CDR3 DNA follows: TGTGCCAGCAGTTACGGGTGGTCTAACTCTGGAAACACCATATATTTT. This codes for CASSYGWSNSGNTIYF.